Below, 2 T cell receptor beta chains from the same sample are listed, as sequenced in a study of control samples from healthy donors and cancer patients. Measured with immunoSEQ multiplex PCR; TCRdb has only the in-frame clones, and not every one. The profile shows about 160,000 clones, roughly 92% of them singletons. Sequences were obtained from blood. Source of these receptors: a woman in her twenties or thirties in good health.

The rearrangement joins TRBV12-3 or TRBV12-4 to TRBJ1-1, with D hard to call. V lost 3 bases and J 4 bases, leaving 6 bases between the germline ends. This CDR3 spans 12 amino acids. The CDR3 is CASSLSLTEAFF. CDR3 nucleotides: TGTGCCAGCAGTTTGTCCCTCACTGAAGCTTTCTTT.

This clone has just a few counts. CDR3 nucleotides: TGTGCCAGCAGCCAAGAAGGGGGGATCACTGAAGCTTTCTTT. Translating gives CASSQEGGITEAFF. The chain uses TRBV3-1 (or the pseudogene TRBV3-2) and TRBJ1-1, with D possibly being TRBD1 (6 bases). In germline, CDR1 is LGHDT, CDR2 YNNKEL (reference sequence). The V end was cut by 0 bases, the J end by 4 bases, with 9 bases between. The CDR3 is 14 residues long.